What follows is one T cell receptor (beta chain) and its context. The entry originates in a study of T cells expressing NK-cell markers. TCRdb processed the 5' RACE reads again and assigns one entry to each CDR3 protein, with no DNA. Here the sample table reports roughly 15,000 distinct CDR3 sequences. The germline gives CDR1 LGHNA, CDR2 YNFKEQ. This CDR3 region has 14 residues. Source material: blood T cells: a sorted CD56 or NKG2C T cell subset, CD4+ or CD8+ T cells, or bulk PBMC T cells (not recorded which). The source is a man aged 18 to 69 in good health. This rearrangement joins TRBV4-2 to TRBJ2-5. The CDR3 is CASSRRTDKETQYF.